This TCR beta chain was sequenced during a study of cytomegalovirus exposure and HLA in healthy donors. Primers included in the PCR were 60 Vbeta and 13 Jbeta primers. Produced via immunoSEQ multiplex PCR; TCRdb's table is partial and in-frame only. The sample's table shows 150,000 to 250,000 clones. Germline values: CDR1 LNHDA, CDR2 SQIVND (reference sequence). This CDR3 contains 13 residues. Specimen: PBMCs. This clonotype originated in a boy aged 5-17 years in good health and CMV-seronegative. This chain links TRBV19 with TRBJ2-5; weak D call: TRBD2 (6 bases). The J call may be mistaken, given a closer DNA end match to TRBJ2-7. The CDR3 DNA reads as TGTGCCAGTAGTATGGGGGGTTCGAACGAGCAGTACTTC. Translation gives CASSMGGSNEQYF.